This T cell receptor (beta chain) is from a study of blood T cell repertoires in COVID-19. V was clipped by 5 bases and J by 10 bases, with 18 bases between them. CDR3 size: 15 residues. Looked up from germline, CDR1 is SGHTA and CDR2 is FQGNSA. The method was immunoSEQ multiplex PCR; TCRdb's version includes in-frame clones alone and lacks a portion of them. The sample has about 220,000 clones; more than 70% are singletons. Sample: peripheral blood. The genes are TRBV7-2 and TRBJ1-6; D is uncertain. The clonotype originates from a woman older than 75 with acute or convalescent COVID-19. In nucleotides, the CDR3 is TGTGCCAGCAGCCCTGCCACTGGGAGGCGATCACCCCTCCACTTT. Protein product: CASSPATGRRSPLHF.